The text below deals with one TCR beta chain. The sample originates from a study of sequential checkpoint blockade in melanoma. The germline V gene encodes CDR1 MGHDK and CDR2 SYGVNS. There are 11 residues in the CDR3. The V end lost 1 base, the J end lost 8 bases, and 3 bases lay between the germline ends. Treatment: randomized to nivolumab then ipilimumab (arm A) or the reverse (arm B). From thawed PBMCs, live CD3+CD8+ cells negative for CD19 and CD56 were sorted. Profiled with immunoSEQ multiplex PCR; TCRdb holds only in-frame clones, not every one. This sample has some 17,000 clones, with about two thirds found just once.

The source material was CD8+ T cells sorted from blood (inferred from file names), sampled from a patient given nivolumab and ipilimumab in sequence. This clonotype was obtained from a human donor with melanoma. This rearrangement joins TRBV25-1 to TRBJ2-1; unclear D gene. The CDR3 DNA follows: TGTGCCAGCAGTGAATTCGATGAGCAGTTCTTC. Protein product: CASSEFDEQFF. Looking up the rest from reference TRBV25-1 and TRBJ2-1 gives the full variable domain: EADIYQTPRYLVIGTGKKITLECSQTMGHDKMYWYQQDPGMELHLIHYSYGVNSTEKGDLSSESTVSRIRTEHFPLTLESARPSHTSQYLCASSEFDEQFFGPGTRLTVL.